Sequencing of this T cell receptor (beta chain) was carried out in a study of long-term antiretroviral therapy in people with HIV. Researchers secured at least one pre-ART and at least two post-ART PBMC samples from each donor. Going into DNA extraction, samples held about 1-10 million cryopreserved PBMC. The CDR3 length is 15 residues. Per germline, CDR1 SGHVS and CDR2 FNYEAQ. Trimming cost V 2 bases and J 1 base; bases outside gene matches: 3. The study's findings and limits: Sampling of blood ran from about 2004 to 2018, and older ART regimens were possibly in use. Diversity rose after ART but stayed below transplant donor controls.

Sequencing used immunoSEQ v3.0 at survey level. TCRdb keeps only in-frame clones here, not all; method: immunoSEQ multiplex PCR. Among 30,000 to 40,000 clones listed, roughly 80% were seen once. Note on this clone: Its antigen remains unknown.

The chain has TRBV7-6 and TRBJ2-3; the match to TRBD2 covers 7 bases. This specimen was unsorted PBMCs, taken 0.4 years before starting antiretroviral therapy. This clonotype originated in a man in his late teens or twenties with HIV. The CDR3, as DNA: TGTGCCAGCAGCTTAACCGCGGGGGGCACAGATACGCAGTATTTT. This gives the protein CASSLTAGGTDTQYF.